The clone carrying this T cell receptor (beta chain) was seen a handful of times. Its matching antigen is unknown. Per germline, CDR1 SGHDT and CDR2 YYEEEE. The CDR3 is 14 amino acids. With 3 bases clipped from V and 2 bases from J, the junction kept 5 bases outside the gene matches. This sample was taken from a study of response to subunit inactivated influenza vaccine. Each CDR3 protein gets one entry after TCRdb re-called the RT-PCR reads with MiXCR. The data show some 190,000 distinct CDR3 sequences, 14% seen once. Study outcomes and limitations: Each seasonal flu vaccination may recruit only limited new T cells, authors suggested.

This rearrangement joins TRBV5-6 to TRBJ2-7; 7 nucleotides align to TRBD1. Source: CD8+ T cells sorted from PBMCs, taken approximately 5 days after vaccination. The receptor was derived from a man aged 50 to 60 who received an inactivated influenza vaccine. The DNA of the CDR3 is TGTGCCAGCAGCTCCGGGACAGCAGCCTACGAGCAGTACTTC. This translates into CASSSGTAAYEQYF.